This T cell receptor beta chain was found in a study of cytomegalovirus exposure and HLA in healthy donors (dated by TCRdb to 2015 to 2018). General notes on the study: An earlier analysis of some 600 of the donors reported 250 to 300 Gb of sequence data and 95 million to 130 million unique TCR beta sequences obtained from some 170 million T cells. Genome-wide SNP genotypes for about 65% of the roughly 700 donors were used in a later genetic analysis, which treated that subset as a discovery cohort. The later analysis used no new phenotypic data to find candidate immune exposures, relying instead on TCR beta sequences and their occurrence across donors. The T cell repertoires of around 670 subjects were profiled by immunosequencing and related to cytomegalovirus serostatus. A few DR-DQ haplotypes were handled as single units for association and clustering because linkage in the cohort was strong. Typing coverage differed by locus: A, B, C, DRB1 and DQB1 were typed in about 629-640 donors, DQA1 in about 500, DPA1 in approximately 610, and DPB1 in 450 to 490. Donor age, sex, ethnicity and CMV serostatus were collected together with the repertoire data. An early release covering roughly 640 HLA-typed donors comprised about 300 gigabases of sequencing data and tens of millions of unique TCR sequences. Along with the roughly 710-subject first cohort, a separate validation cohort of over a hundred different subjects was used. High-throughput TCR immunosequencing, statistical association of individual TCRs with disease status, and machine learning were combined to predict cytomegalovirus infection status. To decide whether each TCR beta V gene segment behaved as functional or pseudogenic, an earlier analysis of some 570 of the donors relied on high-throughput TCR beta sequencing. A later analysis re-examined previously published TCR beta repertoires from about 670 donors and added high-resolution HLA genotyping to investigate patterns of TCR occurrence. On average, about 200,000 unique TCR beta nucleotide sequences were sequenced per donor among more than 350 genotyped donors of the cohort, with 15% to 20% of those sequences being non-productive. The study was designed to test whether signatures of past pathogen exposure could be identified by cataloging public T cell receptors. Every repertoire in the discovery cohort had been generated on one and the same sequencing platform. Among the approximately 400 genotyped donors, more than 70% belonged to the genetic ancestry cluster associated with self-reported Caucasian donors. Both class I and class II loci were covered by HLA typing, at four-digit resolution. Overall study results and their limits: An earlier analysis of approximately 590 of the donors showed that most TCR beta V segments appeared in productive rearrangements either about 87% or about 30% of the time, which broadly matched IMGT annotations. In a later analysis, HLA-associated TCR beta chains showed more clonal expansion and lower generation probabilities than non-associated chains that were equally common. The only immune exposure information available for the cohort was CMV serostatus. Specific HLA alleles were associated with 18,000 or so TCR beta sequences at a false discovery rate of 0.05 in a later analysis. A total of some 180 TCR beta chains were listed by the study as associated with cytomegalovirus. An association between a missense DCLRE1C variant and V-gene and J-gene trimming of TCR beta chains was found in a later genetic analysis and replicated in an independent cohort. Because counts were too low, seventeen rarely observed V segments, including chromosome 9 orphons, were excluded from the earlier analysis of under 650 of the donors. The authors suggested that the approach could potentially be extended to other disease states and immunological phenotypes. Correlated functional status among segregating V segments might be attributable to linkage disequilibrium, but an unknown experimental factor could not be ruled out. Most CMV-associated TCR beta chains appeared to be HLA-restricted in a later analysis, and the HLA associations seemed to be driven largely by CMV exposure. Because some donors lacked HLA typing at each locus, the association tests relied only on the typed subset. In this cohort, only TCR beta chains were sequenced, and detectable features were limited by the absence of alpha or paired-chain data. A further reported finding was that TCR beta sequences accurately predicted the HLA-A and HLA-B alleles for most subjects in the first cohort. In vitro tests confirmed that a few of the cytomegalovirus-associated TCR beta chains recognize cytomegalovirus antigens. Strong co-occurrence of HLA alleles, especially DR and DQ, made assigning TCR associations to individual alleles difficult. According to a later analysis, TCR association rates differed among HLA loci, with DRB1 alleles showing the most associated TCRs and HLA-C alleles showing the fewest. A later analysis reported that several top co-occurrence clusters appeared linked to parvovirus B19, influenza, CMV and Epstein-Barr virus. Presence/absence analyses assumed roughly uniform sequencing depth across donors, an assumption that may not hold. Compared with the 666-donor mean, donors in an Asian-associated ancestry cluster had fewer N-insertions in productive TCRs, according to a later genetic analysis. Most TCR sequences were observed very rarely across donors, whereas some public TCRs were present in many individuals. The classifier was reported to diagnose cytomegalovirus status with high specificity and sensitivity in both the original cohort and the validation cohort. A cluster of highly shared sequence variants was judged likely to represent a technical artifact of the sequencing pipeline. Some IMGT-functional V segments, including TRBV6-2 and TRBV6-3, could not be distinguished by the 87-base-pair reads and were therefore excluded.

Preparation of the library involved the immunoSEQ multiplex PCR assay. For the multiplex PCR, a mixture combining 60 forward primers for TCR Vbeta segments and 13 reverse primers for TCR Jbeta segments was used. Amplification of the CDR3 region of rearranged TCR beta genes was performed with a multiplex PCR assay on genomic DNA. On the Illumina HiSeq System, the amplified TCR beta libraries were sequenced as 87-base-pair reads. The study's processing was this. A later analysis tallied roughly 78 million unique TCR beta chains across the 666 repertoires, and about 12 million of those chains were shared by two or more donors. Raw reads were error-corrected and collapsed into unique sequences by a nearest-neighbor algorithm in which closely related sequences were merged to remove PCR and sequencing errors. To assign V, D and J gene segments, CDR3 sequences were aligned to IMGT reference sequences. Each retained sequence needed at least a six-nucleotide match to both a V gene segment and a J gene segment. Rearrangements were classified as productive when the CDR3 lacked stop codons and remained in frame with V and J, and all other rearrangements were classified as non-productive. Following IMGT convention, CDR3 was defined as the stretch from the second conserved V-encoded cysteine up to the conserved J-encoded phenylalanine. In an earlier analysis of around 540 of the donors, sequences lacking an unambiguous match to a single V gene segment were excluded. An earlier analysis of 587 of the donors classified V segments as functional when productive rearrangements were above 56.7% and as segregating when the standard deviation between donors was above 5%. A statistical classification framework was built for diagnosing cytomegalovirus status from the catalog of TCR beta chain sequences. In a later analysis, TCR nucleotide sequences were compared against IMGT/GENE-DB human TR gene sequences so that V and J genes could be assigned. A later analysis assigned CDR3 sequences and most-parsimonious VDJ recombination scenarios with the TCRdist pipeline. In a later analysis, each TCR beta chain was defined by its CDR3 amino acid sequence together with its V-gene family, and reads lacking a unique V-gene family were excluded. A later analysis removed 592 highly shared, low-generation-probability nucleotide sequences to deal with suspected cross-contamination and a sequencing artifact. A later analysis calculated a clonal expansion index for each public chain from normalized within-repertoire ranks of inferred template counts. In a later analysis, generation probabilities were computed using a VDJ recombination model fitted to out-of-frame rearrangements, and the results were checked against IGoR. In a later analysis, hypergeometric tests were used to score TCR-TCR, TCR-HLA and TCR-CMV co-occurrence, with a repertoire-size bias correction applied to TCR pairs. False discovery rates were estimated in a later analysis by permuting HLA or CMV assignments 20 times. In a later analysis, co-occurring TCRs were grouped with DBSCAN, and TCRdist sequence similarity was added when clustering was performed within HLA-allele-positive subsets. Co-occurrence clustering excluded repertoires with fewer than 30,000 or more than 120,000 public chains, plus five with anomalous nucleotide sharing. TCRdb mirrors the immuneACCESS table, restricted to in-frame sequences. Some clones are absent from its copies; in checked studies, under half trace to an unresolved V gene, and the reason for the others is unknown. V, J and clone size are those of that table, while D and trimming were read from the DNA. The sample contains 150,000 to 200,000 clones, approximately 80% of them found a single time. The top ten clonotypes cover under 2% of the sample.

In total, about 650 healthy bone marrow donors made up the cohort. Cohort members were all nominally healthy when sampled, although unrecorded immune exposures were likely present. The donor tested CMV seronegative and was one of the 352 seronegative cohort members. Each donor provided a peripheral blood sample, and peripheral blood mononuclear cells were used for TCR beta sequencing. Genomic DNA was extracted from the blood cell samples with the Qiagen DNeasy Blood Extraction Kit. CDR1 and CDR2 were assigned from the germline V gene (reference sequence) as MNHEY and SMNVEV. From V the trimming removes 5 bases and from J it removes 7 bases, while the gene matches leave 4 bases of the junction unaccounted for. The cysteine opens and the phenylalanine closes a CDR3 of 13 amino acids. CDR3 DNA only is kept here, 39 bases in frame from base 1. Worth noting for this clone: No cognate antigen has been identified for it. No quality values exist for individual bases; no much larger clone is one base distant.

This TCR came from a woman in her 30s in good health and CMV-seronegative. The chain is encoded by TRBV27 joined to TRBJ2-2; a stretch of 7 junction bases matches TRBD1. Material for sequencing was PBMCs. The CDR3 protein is CASSRQGGGELFF. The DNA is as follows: TGTGCCAGCAGTAGACAGGGCGGCGGGGAGCTGTTTTTT.